One and the same sample provided the 4 T cell receptor beta chains below, sequenced in a study of T cell changes during pregnancy in multiple sclerosis. The method was immunoSEQ multiplex PCR; TCRdb's version includes in-frame clones alone and lacks a portion of them. The sample holds around 100,000 clones, 92% seen once. The specimen comprised peripheral blood, sampled after pregnancy. Receptors were obtained from a female donor with multiple sclerosis, enrolled in a pregnancy study.

This chain joins TRBV11-2 and TRBJ2-7; D is ambiguous. The CDR3 runs 12 residues. Per the germline V gene, CDR1 is SGHAT and CDR2 is FQNNGV. The germline V and J ends were trimmed by 0 bases and 10 bases, with 10 bases remaining between them. Written as DNA, the CDR3 is TGTGCCAGCAGCTTAGAGAATCAGGCCCAGTACTTC. It specifies CASSLENQAQYF.

This clone was detected once. V and J are TRBV15 and TRBJ1-6; possible D gene TRBD1, 5 bases. CDR1 and CDR2 from the germline V gene are LNHNV and YYDKDF (reference sequence). Trimming left V 4 bases short and J 8 bases short, with 12 bases between. The CDR3 extends over 14 amino acids. The CDR3 nucleotides are TGTGCCACCAGCATCCAGGGCAATGATTCACCCCTCCACTTT. As protein: CATSIQGNDSPLHF.

As DNA, the CDR3 is TGTGCCAGCAGCTTACCAGGGGCGGGCACAGATACGCAGTATTTT. Translated, it gives CASSLPGAGTDTQYF. The V gene is TRBV7-3, the J gene TRBJ2-3; possibly TRBD1 for D (6 bases). Trimming pared 2 bases from V and 1 base from J, leaving 10 bases between. This CDR3 is built from 15 residues. Germline V gene sequence: CDR1 SGHTA, CDR2 FQGTGA.

This chain connects TRBV15 to TRBJ1-6; 8 nucleotides align to TRBD1. CDR1 and CDR2 from the germline V gene are LNHNV and YYDKDF (reference sequence). This CDR3 has 15 residues. V lost 1 base, J lost 7 bases, and 3 bases stayed unmatched. The CDR3 bases are TGTGCCACCAGCAGAGGGACAGGGAGCAATTCACCCCTCCACTTT. Protein product: CATSRGTGSNSPLHF. Using reference TRBV15 and TRBJ1-6 for the parts outside the CDR3, the full variable domain is DAMVIQNPRYQVTQFGKPVTLSCSQTLNHNVMYWYQQKSSQAPKLLFHYYDKDFNNEADTPDNFQSRRPNTSFCFLDIRSPGLGDTAMYLCATSRGTGSNSPLHFGNGTRLTVT.